The 28 T cell receptor beta chains in this list originate from one sample, sequenced in a study of cytomegalovirus exposure and HLA in healthy donors. In the PCR, 60 Vbeta and 13 Jbeta primers were used. TCRdb's copy holds only in-frame clones and misses some; the assay was immunoSEQ multiplex PCR. Of 100,000 to 150,000 clones listed, around 75% were seen once; the top ten hold under 3.5%. What was sequenced was PBMCs. The source is a woman aged 50 to 60 in good health and CMV-seronegative.

The table lists this clone with a few counts. V is TRBV4-3 and J is TRBJ1-1; possible D gene TRBD1, 6 bases. Germline values: CDR1 LGHNA, CDR2 YSLEER. V lost 2 bases, J lost 4 bases, and 14 bases lay in between. The CDR3 sequence is 15 residues long. CDR3: CASSQLQGVGTEAFF. In DNA form, the CDR3 reads TGCGCCAGCAGCCAATTACAGGGCGTGGGCACTGAAGCTTTCTTT.

This chain links TRBV29-1 with TRBJ2-5; D may be TRBD1 (5 bases). This CDR3 has 11 residues. CDR1 is SQVTM and CDR2 is ANQGSEA in the germline V gene. Trimming took 4 bases from V and 2 from J, leaving 5 bases between them. CDR3: CSVGQQETQYF. The CDR3 DNA reads TGCAGCGTTGGACAGCAAGAGACCCAGTACTTC.

This chain connects TRBV11-2 to TRBJ2-7; 7 nucleotides line up with TRBD1. The CDR3 sequence is 14 residues long. V dropped 6 bases and J dropped 2; count of bases not matched to a gene: 7. The germline gives CDR1 SGHAT, CDR2 FQNNGV. Written as DNA, the CDR3 is TGTGCCAGCAGTTACGGGACAGACGCCTACGAGCAGTACTTC. This encodes CASSYGTDAYEQYF.

The rearrangement links TRBV28 to TRBJ1-3, with 10 bases lining up with TRBD1. Unmatched junction bases numbered 8, after V lost 8 bases and J lost 10 bases. The CDR3 spans 13 residues. Per germline, CDR1 MDHEN and CDR2 SYDVKM. This CDR3 reads CASSGTGANTIYF. The CDR3, as DNA: TGTGCCAGCTCCGGGACAGGGGCAAATACCATATATTTT.

Here the CDR3 reads CASSLAAGTNQETQYF. The DNA for the CDR3 is TGTGCCAGCAGCTTAGCAGCGGGAACCAACCAAGAGACCCAGTACTTC. The V gene is TRBV7-8, the J gene TRBJ2-5; 7 bases line up with TRBD2. Germline CDR1 and CDR2: SGHVS and FQNEAQ. This CDR3 has 16 amino acids. J gave up 0 bases and V 0 bases, and 4 bases lay outside the gene matches.

This clone was counted only a few times. This rearrangement joins TRBV10-3 to TRBJ2-1, with 10 bases aligning to TRBD2. The CDR3 has 15 residues. In germline, CDR1 is ENHRY, CDR2 SYGVKD. Unmatched junction bases numbered 9, after V lost 2 bases and J lost 11 bases. The DNA for the CDR3 is TGTGCCATCAGTGAGGGGGCGCTAGCGGGAGACCAGCAGTTCTTC. Its translation: CAISEGALAGDQQFF.

This chain joins TRBV27 and TRBJ1-5, with D tentatively TRBD1 (5 bases). The CDR3 sequence is 14 residues long. The V end was cut by 1 base, the J end by 2 bases, with 6 bases between. Germline V gives CDR1 MNHEY, CDR2 SMNVEV (reference sequence). CDR3 bases: TGTGCCAGCAGTTTATGGGGGGGCAATCAGCCCCAGCATTTT. Amino acid sequence: CASSLWGGNQPQHF.

The chain employs TRBV28 and TRBJ2-5; D is perhaps TRBD2 (5 bases). The germline V gene has CDR1 MDHEN and CDR2 SYDVKM. Deletions cut 4 bases from V and 5 bases from J, with 20 bases between. The CDR3 spans 16 residues. The CDR3 coding sequence is TGTGCCAGCAGTTGGACTTATGGGGAGCGGTGGGAGACCCAGTACTTC. Its protein is CASSWTYGERWETQYF.

This sequence joins TRBV9 and TRBJ2-7; 7 bases are shared with TRBD1. With V trimmed by 7 bases and J by 1 base, 8 bases remained unmatched. CDR3 length: 14 amino acids. CDR1 is SGDLS and CDR2 is YYNGEE in the germline V gene. This CDR3 reads CASSETGWSYEQYF. Written as DNA, the CDR3 is TGTGCCAGCTCCGAGACAGGGTGGTCCTACGAGCAGTACTTC.

This CDR3 reads CASSLGQANTEAFF. In DNA, the CDR3 is TGTGCCAGCAGCCTAGGACAGGCGAACACTGAAGCTTTCTTT. V and J are TRBV9 and TRBJ1-1; 7 bases are shared with TRBD1. The V segment lost 4 bases and the J segment 1 base; nucleotides outside the gene matches: 4. Germline CDR1 and CDR2: SGDLS and YYNGEE. The CDR3 sequence is 14 residues long.

The rearrangement uses TRBV7-2 and TRBJ1-4; D gene ambiguous. The CDR3 is 16 amino acids. Germline V gene sequence: CDR1 SGHTA, CDR2 FQGNSA. V was clipped by 2 bases and J by 8 bases, with 18 bases between them. In DNA form, the CDR3 reads TGTGCCAGCAGCTTAAGTTTTGGGCAGGTAGAGGAAAAACTGTTTTTT. Its translation is CASSLSFGQVEEKLFF.

This clone was picked up a small number of times. The chain recombines TRBV19 with TRBJ1-1; 9 nucleotides agree with TRBD1. V trimming: 4 bases; J trimming: 2 bases; junction bases outside the gene matches: 2. Germline CDR1 and CDR2: LNHDA and SQIVND (reference sequence). The CDR3 has 14 amino acids. The CDR3 DNA follows: TGTGCCAGTAGTAGGACAGGGGCCAACACTGAAGCTTTCTTT. Translation: CASSRTGANTEAFF.

V and J are TRBV5-1 and TRBJ1-1; TRBD1 matches 10 bases. CDR3 length equals 14 residues. V shed 4 bases, J shed 5 bases, and the junction held 5 bases outside the gene matches. CDR1 and CDR2 (germline): SGHRS, YFSETQ. CDR3 sequence (DNA): TGCGCCAGCAGCATCGGACAGGGGGATACTGAAGCTTTCTTT. Protein: CASSIGQGDTEAFF.

The CDR3 region is CASSFVGQDTTIYF. CDR3 coding DNA: TGCGCCAGCAGCTTCGTCGGACAGGACACCACCATATATTTT. The J gene is TRBJ1-3, the V gene TRBV5-1, with 7 positions matching TRBD1. This CDR3 comprises 14 residues. After removal of 2 bases from V and 9 bases from J, the junction contained 8 bases not matched to a gene. Germline V gives CDR1 SGHRS, CDR2 YFSETQ. Using reference TRBV5-1 and TRBJ1-3 for the parts outside the CDR3, the full variable domain is KAGVTQTPRYLIKTRGQQVTLSCSPISGHRSVSWYQQTPGQGLQFLFEYFSETQRNKGNFPGRFSGRQFSNSRSEMNVSTLELGDSALYLCASSFVGQDTTIYFGEGSWLTVV.

The gene calls are TRBV4-1 and TRBJ1-4, with D perhaps matching TRBD1 (6 bases). The V gene lost 6 bases and the J gene lost 3 bases, with 14 bases spanning the gap. CDR1 MGHRA and CDR2 YSYEKL come from the germline V gene. This CDR3 region has 15 residues. The CDR3 bases are TGCGCCAGCAGTCACAGGGCCAGCTCTAATGAAAAACTGTTTTTT. It codes for CASSHRASSNEKLFF.

This chain joins TRBV11-1 and TRBJ2-2, with 10 bases identical to TRBD2. CDR1 is SGHAT and CDR2 is FQDESV in the germline V gene (reference sequence). This CDR3 has 16 residues. V was clipped by 4 bases and J by 2 bases; unmatched bases: 4. The CDR3 loop reads CASSSWTSGNTGELFF. The CDR3 nucleotides are TGTGCCAGCAGCTCCTGGACTAGCGGTAACACCGGGGAGCTGTTTTTT.

The chain joins TRBV7-2 to TRBJ1-1; D gene unclear. This CDR3 contains 14 residues. CDR1 and CDR2 from the germline V gene are SGHTA and FQGNSA. V lost 2 bases and J 3 bases, leaving 10 bases between the germline ends. The CDR3 coding sequence is TGTGCCAGCAGCTTATCAGGCTTATACACTGAAGCTTTCTTT. This codes for CASSLSGLYTEAFF.

The chain's CDR3 is CASSSPSTQGSSPLHF. Here the CDR3 DNA reads TGTGCCAGCAGTTCCCCCTCTACCCAGGGGTCCTCACCCCTCCACTTT. V usage is TRBV27 and J usage is TRBJ1-6; TRBD1 is a possible D gene (6 bases). The V and J ends lost 4 bases and 10 bases respectively, with 20 bases between them. The germline CDR1 and CDR2 sequences are MNHEY and SMNVEV (reference sequence). This CDR3 has 16 residues.

The rearrangement uses TRBV18 and TRBJ2-1; a weak D match, TRBD1 (5 bases). Germline V lookup: CDR1 KGHSH, CDR2 LQKENI. The CDR3 is 12 residues long. Trimming removed 4 bases at V and 5 bases at J, with 6 bases between. For the CDR3, the DNA is TGTGCCAGCTCACTACAGGACAATGAGCAGTTCTTC. Encoded protein: CASSLQDNEQFF. Variable domain in full (rest from reference TRBV18 and TRBJ2-1): NAGVMQNPRHLVRRRGQEARLRCSPMKGHSHVYWYRQLPEEGLKFMVYLQKENIIDESGMPKERFSAEFPKEGPSILRIQQVVRGDSAAYFCASSLQDNEQFFGPGTRLTVL.

The CDR3 sequence is CASSYSNAGFSYGYTF. In DNA form, the CDR3 reads TGTGCCAGCAGTTACTCGAATGCAGGGTTTAGCTATGGCTACACCTTC. The rearrangement links TRBV6-5 to TRBJ1-2; D perhaps matches TRBD1 (5 bases). The CDR3 totals 16 residues. Germline V lookup: CDR1 MNHEY, CDR2 SVGAGI. V lost 0 bases to trimming and J lost 4 bases, with 15 bases between them.

In DNA form, the CDR3 reads TGTGCCAGCAGTACCCCGGGACAGGGGGCCTACGAGCAGTACTTC. Protein: CASSTPGQGAYEQYF. The chain carries TRBV27 and TRBJ2-7; 11 bases match TRBD1. Germline V gene sequence: CDR1 MNHEY, CDR2 SMNVEV (reference sequence). The CDR3 has 15 amino acids. With 5 bases clipped from V and 2 bases from J, the junction kept 5 bases outside the gene matches.

The chain carries TRBV6-5 and TRBJ1-1; maybe TRBD1 (6 bases). CDR3 length equals 15 residues. The germline V gene encodes CDR1 MNHEY and CDR2 SVGAGI. The V end lost 6 bases, the J end lost 0 bases, and 14 bases lay between the germline ends. The CDR3 loop is CASRRPQGLNTEAFF. In nucleotides, the CDR3 is TGTGCCAGCAGACGACCTCAGGGGTTGAACACTGAAGCTTTCTTT.

The chain uses TRBV10-3 and TRBJ2-7, with D maybe TRBD1 (5 bases). CDR1 is ENHRY, CDR2 SYGVKD, per germline. The CDR3 is 14 amino acids. V lost 10 bases, J lost 0 bases, and 16 bases lay in between. The CDR3 spells CATKGARDSYEQYF. The CDR3 nucleotides read TGTGCCACCAAAGGTGCCAGGGACTCCTACGAGCAGTACTTC.

This chain uses TRBV28 with TRBJ2-5; tentatively, D is TRBD1 (5 bases). The ends were cut back, 3 bases at V and 1 base at J, with 9 bases in the middle. The CDR3 spans 14 residues. Germline CDR1 reads MDHEN; CDR2 reads SYDVKM. In DNA form, the CDR3 reads TGTGCCAGCAGTTTTGCAGGGTTCCAAGAGACCCAGTACTTC. It encodes CASSFAGFQETQYF.

This chain links TRBV19 with TRBJ2-2, with 13 bases lining up with TRBD2. Looked up from germline, CDR1 is LNHDA and CDR2 is SQIVND (reference sequence). After removal of 5 bases from V and 2 bases from J, the junction contained 5 bases not matched to a gene. The CDR3 loop spans 17 amino acids. Here the CDR3 DNA reads TGTGCCAGTAGTGCAGGACTAGCGGGAGTAAACACCGGGGAGCTGTTTTTT. Residues: CASSAGLAGVNTGELFF.

This sequence joins TRBV11-2 and TRBJ1-2, with D tentatively TRBD1 (6 bases). CDR3 length equals 14 residues. Between the trimmed V and J ends, which lost 5 bases and 2 bases, there was a span of 12 bases. Looked up from germline, CDR1 is SGHAT and CDR2 is FQNNGV. The CDR3 sequence is CASSPSQGNYGYTF. CDR3 in DNA: TGTGCCAGCAGCCCTTCGCAGGGGAACTATGGCTACACCTTC.

This clone showed up just once. The chain carries TRBV5-1 and TRBJ1-2; 7 bases match TRBD1. The V gene end was trimmed by 4 bases and the J gene end by 4 bases; junction bases not matched to a gene: 4. Germline-derived CDR1 and CDR2 are SGHRS and YFSETQ. CDR3 size: 13 residues. The CDR3 region has the DNA TGCGCCAGCAGCCCGGGGGACAGCTATGGCTACACCTTC. This encodes CASSPGDSYGYTF.

This rearrangement joins TRBV18 to TRBJ2-7, with 10 bases that match TRBD2. The germline gives CDR1 KGHSH, CDR2 LQKENI. The V gene end was trimmed by 0 bases and the J gene end by 5 bases; junction bases not matched to a gene: 7. The CDR3 totals 16 residues. The CDR3 sequence: CASSPPTGLATHEQYF. For the CDR3, the DNA is TGTGCCAGCTCACCACCAACGGGACTAGCGACTCACGAGCAGTACTTC.